A selection of T cell receptor beta chains follows, all from one sample in a study of blood T cell repertoires in COVID-19. Repertoires were generated with immunoSEQ multiplex PCR, while TCRdb's copy carries only in-frame clones and drops some. Of around 200,000 clones listed, more than 75% are singletons. Sequencing was performed on PBMCs or T cells enriched from blood (not recorded which). The receptors stem from a man aged 35 to 55 with acute COVID-19. Each CDR3 is given with its conserved first and last residue. The order of the fields is clone size, J gene, V gene, D gene, CDR3 DNA, CDR3 protein. A D gene is named only where the DNA matches it firmly. Clone size is not always given. Where it is, it says once, few, many or a class for expanded clones.

.	TRBJ2-7	TRBV27	TRBD1	TGTGCGAGCAGGGACAGGGTCGACGAGCAGTACTTC	CASRDRVDEQYF
once	TRBJ1-1	TRBV6-5	.	TGTGCCAGCAGTTACCGGGTTCAGGGGAACACTGAAGCTTTCTTT	CASSYRVQGNTEAFF
.	TRBJ2-5	TRBV6-2/TRBV6-3	.	TGTGCCAGCAGTTACTCGCCCGTCGGAGCGCTGGAGACCCAGTACTTC	CASSYSPVGALETQYF
.	TRBJ2-7	TRBV11-3	TRBD1	TGTGCCAGCAGCTTACGAACAGGGGGCGAGCAGTACTTC	CASSLRTGGEQYF
.	TRBJ1-3	TRBV7-3	.	TGTGCCAGCAGTTTAGGCCCAGGAAACACCATATATTTT	CASSLGPGNTIYF
.	TRBJ2-5	TRBV13	.	TGTGCCAGCAGCTCAACCGGAGTACTGTTCCAGTACTTC	CASSSTGVLFQYF
few	TRBJ1-3	TRBV2	.	TGTGCCGGGGGGAGCTCTGGAAACACCATATATTTT	CAGGSSGNTIYF
once	TRBJ2-1	TRBV2	TRBD2	TGTGCCAGTAAGGGACTAGCGGGAGGTTATGAGCAGTTCTTC	CASKGLAGGYEQFF
.	TRBJ2-7	TRBV28	.	TGTGCCAGCAGTTTTTTGTCAGGGCGAACCTACGAGCAGTACTTC	CASSFLSGRTYEQYF
.	TRBJ2-1	TRBV29-1	TRBD2	TGCAGCGTTGACGCTAGCGGTACCTACAATGAGCAGTTCTTC	CSVDASGTYNEQFF
once	TRBJ2-1	TRBV5-4	TRBD2	TGTGCCAGCCGAGAGCGGGAGGGGAAGCAGTTCTTC	CASREREGKQFF
.	TRBJ2-3	TRBV29-1	TRBD1	TGCAGCGTTGAAGAGACAGGGGGCACAGATACGCAGTATTTT	CSVEETGGTDTQYF
.	TRBJ2-1	TRBV27	TRBD2	TGTGCCAGCAGTTTAGAAAACGGGAGGAGCTCCTACAATGAGCAGTTCTTC	CASSLENGRSSYNEQFF
.	TRBJ2-1	TRBV14	TRBD2	TGTGCCAGCAGCCACGATGGACTAGCGGGAGGCCTGAATGAGCAGTTCTTC	CASSHDGLAGGLNEQFF
few	TRBJ1-1	TRBV6-4	.	TGTGCCAGCAGTGCCTCGGGACATTGGAACACTGAAGCTTTCTTT	CASSASGHWNTEAFF
.	TRBJ2-7	TRBV5-1	TRBD2	TGCGCCAGCAGCCTGACCGGACTAGCGGGAAGCGAGCAGTACTTC	CASSLTGLAGSEQYF
.	TRBJ1-2	TRBV7-2	TRBD1	TGTGCCAGCAGCTTGGACAGGGGGGTTTATGGCTACACCTTC	CASSLDRGVYGYTF
.	TRBJ1-6	TRBV20-1	.	TGCAGTGCCCCTAGCGGTTCACCCCTCCACTTT	CSAPSGSPLHF
.	TRBJ2-7	TRBV7-9	TRBD1	TGTGCCAGCAGCTTGGGACAGGGGGTATACGAGCAGTACTTC	CASSLGQGVYEQYF
.	TRBJ2-7	TRBV28	.	TGTGCCAGCAGTTTCATGGCAGCCTACGAGCAGTACTTC	CASSFMAAYEQYF
.	TRBJ1-6	TRBV9	TRBD1	TGTGCCAGCAGCGTGAACCGGGACAGGGGTGATCCCAGGTCACCCCTCCACTTT	CASSVNRDRGDPRSPLHF
.	TRBJ2-1	TRBV25-1	TRBD2	TGTGCCAGTACGACTAGCGGGGTTAACAATGAGCAGTTCTTC	CASTTSGVNNEQFF